This T cell receptor (beta chain) stems from a study of response to subunit inactivated influenza vaccine. One entry per CDR3 protein results from TCRdb running MiXCR on the RT-PCR reads. The sample includes about 300,000 distinct CDR3 sequences, 20% to 25% of them seen just once. Germline V CDR1 and CDR2: SGHRS, YFSETQ. V was trimmed by 1 base and J by 3 bases, leaving 31 bases between them. The CDR3 extends over 21 amino acids. The study's findings and limits: There was a suggestion from the authors that each seasonal influenza vaccination recruits few new T cells.

With respect to this clonotype: Its antigen is undetermined.

The material was PBMCs from blood, obtained 21 months after vaccination. The chain couples TRBV5-1 to TRBJ1-1, with D possibly being TRBD1 (6 bases). The TCR originated in a man between 50 and 69 years old who received an inactivated influenza vaccine. The CDR3 loop is CASSLFGSRKGLTGSYTEAFF. The DNA for the CDR3 is TGCGCCAGCAGCTTGTTCGGGAGTAGGAAGGGTCTTACAGGGTCTTACACTGAAGCTTTCTTT.